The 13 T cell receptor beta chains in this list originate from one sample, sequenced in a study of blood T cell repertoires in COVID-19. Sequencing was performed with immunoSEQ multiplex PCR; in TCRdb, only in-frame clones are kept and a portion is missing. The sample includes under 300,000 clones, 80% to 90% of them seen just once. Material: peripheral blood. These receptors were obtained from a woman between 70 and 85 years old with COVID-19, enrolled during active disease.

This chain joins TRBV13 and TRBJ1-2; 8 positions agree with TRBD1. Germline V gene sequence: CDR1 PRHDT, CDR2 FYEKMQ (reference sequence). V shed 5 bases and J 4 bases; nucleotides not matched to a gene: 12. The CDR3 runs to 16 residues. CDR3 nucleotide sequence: TGTGCCAGCAGCGCCTGGACAGGGAGGCAGGGCTATGGCTACACCTTC. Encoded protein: CASSAWTGRQGYGYTF. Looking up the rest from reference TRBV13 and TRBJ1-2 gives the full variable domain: AAGVIQSPRHLIKEKRETATLKCYPIPRHDTVYWYQQGPGQDPQFLISFYEKMQSDKGSIPDRFSAQQFSDYHSELNMSSLELGDSALYFCASSAWTGRQGYGYTFGSGTRLTVV.

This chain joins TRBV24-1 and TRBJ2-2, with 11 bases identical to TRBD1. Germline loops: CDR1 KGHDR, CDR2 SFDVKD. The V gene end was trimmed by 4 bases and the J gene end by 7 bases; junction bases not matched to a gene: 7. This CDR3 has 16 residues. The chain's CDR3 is CATSEAGQGAGGELFF. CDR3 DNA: TGTGCCACCAGTGAGGCCGGACAGGGGGCCGGCGGGGAGCTGTTTTTT.

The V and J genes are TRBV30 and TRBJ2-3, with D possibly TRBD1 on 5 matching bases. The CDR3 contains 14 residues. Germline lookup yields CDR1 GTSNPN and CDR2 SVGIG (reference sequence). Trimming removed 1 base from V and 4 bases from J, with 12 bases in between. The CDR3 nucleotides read TGTGCCTGGAGTGCCCCAAGGGGTTCAGATACGCAGTATTTT. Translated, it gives CAWSAPRGSDTQYF.

The CDR3 protein is CASSDGGAGNGYTF. CDR3 bases: TGTGCCAGCAGTGACGGTGGGGCAGGGAATGGCTACACCTTC. V is TRBV6-4 and J is TRBJ1-2; tentative D call: TRBD1 (5 bases). The CDR3 sequence is 14 residues long. With 2 bases removed from V and 6 bases from J, the gap between germline ends came to 13 bases. Germline lookup yields CDR1 MRHNA and CDR2 SNTAGT.

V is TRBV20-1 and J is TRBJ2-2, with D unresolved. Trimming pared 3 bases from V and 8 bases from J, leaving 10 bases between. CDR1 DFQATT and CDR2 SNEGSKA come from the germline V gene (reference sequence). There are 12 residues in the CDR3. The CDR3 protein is CSASRAFGELFF. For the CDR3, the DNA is TGCAGTGCTAGTCGAGCTTTTGGGGAGCTGTTTTTT.

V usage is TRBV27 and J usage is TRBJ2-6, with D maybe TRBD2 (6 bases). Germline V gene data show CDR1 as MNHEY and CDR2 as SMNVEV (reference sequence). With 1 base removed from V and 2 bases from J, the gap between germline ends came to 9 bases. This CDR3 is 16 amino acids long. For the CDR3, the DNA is TGTGCCAGCAGTTTATATGGAGGGCCTGGGGCCAACGTCCTGACTTTC. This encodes CASSLYGGPGANVLTF.

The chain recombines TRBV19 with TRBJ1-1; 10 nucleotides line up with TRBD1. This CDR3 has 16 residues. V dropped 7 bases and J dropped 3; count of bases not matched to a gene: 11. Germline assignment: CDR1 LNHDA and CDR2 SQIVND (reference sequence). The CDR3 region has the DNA TGTGCCAGTATCCCGAAGGACAGGGGGGGTCACACTGAAGCTTTCTTT. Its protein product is CASIPKDRGGHTEAFF. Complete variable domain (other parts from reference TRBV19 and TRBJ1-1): DGGITQSPKYLFRKEGQNVTLSCEQNLNHDAMYWYRQDPGQGLRLIYYSQIVNDFQKGDIAEGYSVSREKKESFPLTVTSAQKNPTAFYLCASIPKDRGGHTEAFFGQGTRLTVV.

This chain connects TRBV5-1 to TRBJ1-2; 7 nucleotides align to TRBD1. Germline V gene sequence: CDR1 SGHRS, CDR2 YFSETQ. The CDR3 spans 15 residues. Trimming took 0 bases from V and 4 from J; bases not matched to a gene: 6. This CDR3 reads CASSLDGQDGYGYTF. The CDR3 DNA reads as TGCGCCAGCAGCTTGGATGGACAGGATGGCTATGGCTACACCTTC.

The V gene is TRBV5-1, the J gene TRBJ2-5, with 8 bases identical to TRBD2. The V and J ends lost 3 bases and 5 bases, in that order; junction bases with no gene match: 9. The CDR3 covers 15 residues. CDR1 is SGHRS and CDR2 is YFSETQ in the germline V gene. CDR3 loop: CASSSIGGAEETQYF. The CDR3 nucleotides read TGCGCCAGCAGCTCCATCGGGGGGGCCGAGGAGACCCAGTACTTC. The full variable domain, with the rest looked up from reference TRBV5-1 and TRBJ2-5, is KAGVTQTPRYLIKTRGQQVTLSCSPISGHRSVSWYQQTPGQGLQFLFEYFSETQRNKGNFPGRFSGRQFSNSRSEMNVSTLELGDSALYLCASSSIGGAEETQYFGPGTRLLVL.

CDR3 sequence reads: CASSVRGGALSKNIQYF. For the CDR3, the DNA is TGTGCCAGCAGTGTACGTGGGGGGGCGTTATCCAAAAACATTCAGTACTTC. This sequence joins TRBV28 and TRBJ2-4, with D tentatively TRBD2 (7 bases). This CDR3 has 17 amino acids. Trimming stripped 5 bases from V and 2 bases from J, with 19 bases between. CDR1 MDHEN and CDR2 SYDVKM come from the germline V gene.

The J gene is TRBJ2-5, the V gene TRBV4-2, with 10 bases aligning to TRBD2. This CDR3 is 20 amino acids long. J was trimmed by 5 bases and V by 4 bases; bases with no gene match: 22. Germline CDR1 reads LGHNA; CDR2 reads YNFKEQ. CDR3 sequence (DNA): TGTGCCAGCAGCCTTAGTTCAGGGCTAGCGGGGGCCCCGAACCCGGAGACCCAGTACTTC. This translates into CASSLSSGLAGAPNPETQYF.

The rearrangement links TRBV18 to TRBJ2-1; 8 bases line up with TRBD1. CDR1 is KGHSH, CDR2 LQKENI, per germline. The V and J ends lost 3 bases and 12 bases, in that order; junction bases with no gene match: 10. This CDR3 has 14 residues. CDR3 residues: CASSPGTGLRWQFF. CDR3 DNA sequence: TGTGCCAGCTCACCTGGGACAGGATTGAGGTGGCAGTTCTTC. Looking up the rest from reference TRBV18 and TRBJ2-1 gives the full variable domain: NAGVMQNPRHLVRRRGQEARLRCSPMKGHSHVYWYRQLPEEGLKFMVYLQKENIIDESGMPKERFSAEFPKEGPSILRIQQVVRGDSAAYFCASSPGTGLRWQFFGPGTRLTVL.

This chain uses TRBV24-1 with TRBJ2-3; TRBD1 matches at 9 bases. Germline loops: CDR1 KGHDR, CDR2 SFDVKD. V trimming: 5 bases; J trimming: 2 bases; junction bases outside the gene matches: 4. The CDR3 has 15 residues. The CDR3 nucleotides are TGTGCCACCAGTGGGACAGGGGACCTCACAGATACGCAGTATTTT. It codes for CATSGTGDLTDTQYF.